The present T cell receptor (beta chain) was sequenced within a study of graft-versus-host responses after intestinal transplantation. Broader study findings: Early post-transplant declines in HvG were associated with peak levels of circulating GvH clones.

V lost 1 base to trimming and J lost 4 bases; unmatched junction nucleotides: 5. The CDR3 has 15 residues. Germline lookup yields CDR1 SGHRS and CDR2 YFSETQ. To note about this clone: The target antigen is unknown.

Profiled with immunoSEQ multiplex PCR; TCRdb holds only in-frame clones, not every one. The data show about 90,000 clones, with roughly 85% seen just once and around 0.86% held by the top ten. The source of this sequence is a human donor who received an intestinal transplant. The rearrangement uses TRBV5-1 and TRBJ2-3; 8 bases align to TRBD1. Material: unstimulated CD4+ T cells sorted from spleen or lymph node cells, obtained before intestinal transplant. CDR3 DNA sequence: TGCGCCAGCAGCTTGCTACAGGGGGGTGCAGATACGCAGTATTTT. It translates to CASSLLQGGADTQYF.